A selection of T cell receptor beta chains follows, all from one sample in a study of blood T cell repertoires in COVID-19. Clones were read by immunoSEQ multiplex PCR, and TCRdb kept only the in-frame ones, dropping some. The sample holds 160,000 or so clones, 75% to 85% seen once. The sequencing sample was made of peripheral blood. The origin of the receptors is a woman aged 55-70 years with COVID-19, enrolled during active disease. The CDR3 runs from the conserved cysteine through the conserved F or W. A D gene is named only where the DNA matches it firmly. Clone size is given for some rows only: seen once, a few or many times, or a class if the clone is expanded.

D gene | clone size | J gene | V gene | CDR3 protein | CDR3 DNA
TRBD2 | . | TRBJ2-7 | TRBV20-1 | CSASGLAASYEQYF | TGCAGTGCTAGTGGACTAGCGGCATCCTACGAGCAGTACTTC
TRBD1 | . | TRBJ2-7 | TRBV6-5 | CASTPPGQTYEQYF | TGTGCCAGCACCCCCCCGGGACAGACCTACGAGCAGTACTTC
. | . | TRBJ1-1 | TRBV4-3 | CASSRVGGPNTEAFF | TGCGCCAGCAGCCGGGTAGGGGGACCGAACACTGAAGCTTTCTTT
. | . | TRBJ2-3 | TRBV15 | CATSREGTPVSTDTQYF | TGTGCCACCAGCAGAGAGGGCACCCCCGTTAGCACAGATACGCAGTATTTT
TRBD1 | . | TRBJ1-4 | TRBV28 | CASSPGQGINEKLFF | TGTGCCAGCAGTCCCGGACAGGGCATTAATGAAAAACTGTTTTTT
. | . | TRBJ1-2 | TRBV5-1 | CASSFGQKGYTF | TGCGCCAGCAGCTTTGGACAGAAGGGCTACACCTTC
TRBD2 | . | TRBJ2-7 | TRBV27 | CASMIGGGSYEQYF | TGTGCCAGCATGATTGGGGGGGGCTCCTACGAGCAGTACTTC
TRBD1 | . | TRBJ1-1 | TRBV10-3 | CAIRQQGDTEAFF | TGTGCCATCAGACAACAGGGGGACACTGAAGCTTTCTTT
. | . | TRBJ2-5 | TRBV9 | CASSVERAGQETQYF | TGTGCCAGCAGCGTAGAGAGGGCGGGCCAAGAGACCCAGTACTTC
TRBD1 | . | TRBJ1-5 | TRBV28 | CASRTTGGHQPQHF | TGTGCCAGCAGAACGACAGGGGGCCATCAGCCCCAGCATTTT
TRBD1 | few | TRBJ1-5 | TRBV7-6 | CASSLDRGQPQHF | TGTGCCAGCAGCCTCGACAGGGGTCAGCCCCAGCATTTT
. | . | TRBJ2-7 | TRBV6-1 | CASSEWAATYEQYF | TGTGCCAGCAGTGAATGGGCAGCTACCTACGAGCAGTACTTC
. | . | TRBJ1-2 | TRBV11-3 | CASSPGWIGGYTF | TGTGCCAGCAGCCCAGGGTGGATTGGCGGCTACACCTTC
. | . | TRBJ1-2 | TRBV10-2 | CASSPDSFSYGYTF | TGCGCCAGCAGTCCCGACAGTTTCAGCTATGGCTACACCTTC
. | few | TRBJ1-5 | TRBV2 | CASSENSRNQPQHF | TGTGCCAGCAGTGAGAACAGCCGGAATCAGCCCCAGCATTTT
TRBD1 | once | TRBJ2-2 | TRBV7-2 | CASRRQGSGELFF | TGTGCCAGCAGGAGACAGGGCAGCGGGGAGCTGTTTTTT
TRBD1 | once | TRBJ1-6 | TRBV5-6 | CASSSLDWTGASYNSPLHF | TGTGCCAGCAGCTCTCTAGACTGGACAGGGGCGTCATATAATTCACCCCTCCACTTT
TRBD1 | . | TRBJ2-4 | TRBV5-4 | CASSFDRGRENIQYF | TGTGCCAGCAGCTTTGACAGGGGTAGGGAAAACATTCAGTACTTC
. | . | TRBJ2-3 | TRBV19 | CASSAGAGTDTQYF | TGTGCCAGTAGCGCGGGGGCTGGAACAGATACGCAGTATTTT
TRBD1 | . | TRBJ1-1 | TRBV5-6 | CASSRTGAVRTEAFF | TGTGCCAGCAGCCGGACAGGGGCGGTGAGGACTGAAGCTTTCTTT
. | . | TRBJ2-1 | TRBV7-3 | CASSSRRGGDYNEQFF | TGTGCCAGCAGCTCCAGACGGGGAGGAGACTACAATGAGCAGTTCTTC
. | few | TRBJ2-3 | TRBV4-3 | CASSAGQENTDTQYF | TGCGCCAGCAGCGCCGGCCAGGAAAACACAGATACGCAGTATTTT
. | many | TRBJ2-7 | TRBV7-9 | CASSPRQDPTYEQYF | TGTGCCAGCAGCCCACGACAGGATCCAACCTACGAGCAGTACTTC
. | . | TRBJ2-7 | TRBV10-3 | CAIARGESYEQYF | TGTGCCATCGCGCGGGGAGAGAGTTACGAGCAGTACTTC
. | . | TRBJ2-1 | TRBV5-4 | CASSQPRMGSYNEQFF | TGTGCCAGCAGCCAGCCCAGGATGGGCTCCTACAATGAGCAGTTCTTC
. | few | TRBJ2-2 | TRBV27 | CASSQNTGELFF | TGTGCCAGCAGCCAGAACACCGGGGAGCTGTTTTTT
. | . | TRBJ1-6 | TRBV7-6 | CASSAGGSSPLHF | TGTGCCAGCAGCGCGGGTGGTTCGTCACCCCTCCACTTT
. | . | TRBJ1-4 | TRBV7-9 | CASSLPNEKLFF | TGTGCCAGCAGCTTACCGAATGAAAAACTGTTTTTT
. | . | TRBJ2-1 | TRBV9 | CASSVAGSGTYNEQFF | TGTGCCAGCAGCGTAGCGGGTTCAGGGACCTACAATGAGCAGTTCTTC
TRBD2 | . | TRBJ2-1 | TRBV7-9 | CASSAGTSGSYNEQFF | TGTGCCAGCAGCGCCGGGACTAGCGGGTCCTACAATGAGCAGTTCTTC
TRBD2 | . | TRBJ2-5 | TRBV2 | CASRPTSGFQETQYF | TGTGCCAGCCGACCGACTAGCGGGTTCCAAGAGACCCAGTACTTC
. | . | TRBJ1-3 | TRBV7-2 | CASSLGGPDSGNTIYF | TGTGCCAGCAGCTTAGGGGGGCCGGACTCTGGAAACACCATATATTTT
TRBD1 | . | TRBJ2-3 | TRBV3-1/TRBV3-2 | CASTDRGITDTQYF | TGTGCCAGCACCGACAGGGGGATCACAGATACGCAGTATTTT
TRBD1 | . | TRBJ1-1 | TRBV6-5 | CASSPTGGSTEAFF | TGTGCCAGCAGTCCGACAGGGGGTAGCACTGAAGCTTTCTTT
TRBD1 | . | TRBJ2-1 | TRBV11-3 | CASSPGQSHEQFF | TGTGCCAGCAGCCCGGGACAGAGTCATGAGCAGTTCTTC
. | . | TRBJ2-7 | TRBV27 | CASRHYYEQYF | TGTGCCAGCAGACATTATTACGAGCAGTACTTC
. | . | TRBJ2-5 | TRBV19 | CASRNFGGSRETQYF | TGTGCCAGTAGAAACTTTGGCGGCTCAAGAGAAACCCAGTACTTC
TRBD2 | . | TRBJ2-3 | TRBV3-1/TRBV3-2 | CASSQGWAGGKYF | TGTGCCAGCAGCCAAGGTTGGGCGGGGGGGAAGTATTTT
TRBD2 | . | TRBJ2-7 | TRBV9 | CASSPRTSGSNEQYF | TGTGCCAGCAGCCCTCGGACTAGCGGGAGCAACGAGCAGTACTTC
TRBD1 | . | TRBJ1-6 | TRBV14 | CASSQEKEWQGASPLHF | TGTGCCAGCAGCCAAGAAAAGGAATGGCAGGGGGCATCACCCCTCCACTTT
. | few | TRBJ1-2 | TRBV6-2/TRBV6-3 | CASSPPRGSGEYGYTF | TGTGCCAGCAGCCCCCCTCGGGGTTCCGGGGAATATGGCTACACCTTC
TRBD1 | . | TRBJ1-2 | TRBV13 | CASSLNPRTGGDYGYTF | TGTGCCAGCAGCCTGAACCCTAGGACAGGGGGTGACTATGGCTACACCTTC
. | . | TRBJ1-6 | TRBV19 | CASSSRGSPLHF | TGTGCCAGTAGCTCTCGCGGTTCACCCCTCCACTTT
TRBD2 | . | TRBJ2-1 | TRBV7-2 | CASIAGAYNEQFF | TGTGCCAGCATAGCGGGAGCCTACAATGAGCAGTTCTTC
. | few | TRBJ1-4 | TRBV19 | CASSMTVTNEKLFF | TGTGCCAGTAGTATGACAGTAACTAATGAAAAACTGTTTTTT
TRBD1 | . | TRBJ1-2 | TRBV29-1 | CSVSQGTYGYTF | TGCAGCGTTTCACAGGGGACCTATGGCTACACCTTC
. | . | TRBJ2-3 | TRBV5-1 | CASSLYGGDPSTDTQYF | TGCGCCAGCAGCTTGTACGGCGGGGATCCTAGCACAGATACGCAGTATTTT
. | . | TRBJ2-5 | TRBV7-2 | CASSLGGDPQETQYF | TGTGCCAGCAGCTTAGGGGGAGACCCACAAGAGACCCAGTACTTC
. | few | TRBJ1-2 | TRBV19 | CASSPPGGPTGSQGYTF | TGTGCCAGTAGTCCCCCCGGGGGGCCGACCGGTTCCCAAGGCTACACCTTC